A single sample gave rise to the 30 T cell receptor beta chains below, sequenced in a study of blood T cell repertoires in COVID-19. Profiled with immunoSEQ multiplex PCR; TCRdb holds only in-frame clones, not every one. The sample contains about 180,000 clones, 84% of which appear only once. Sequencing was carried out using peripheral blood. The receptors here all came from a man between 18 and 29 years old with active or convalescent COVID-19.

CDR3 nucleotides: TGTGCCAGCAGTTTAAACATGAACACTGAAGCTTTCTTT. Protein product: CASSLNMNTEAFF. This chain uses TRBV27 with TRBJ1-1; D is ambiguous. The CDR3 is made up of 13 amino acids. V lost 2 bases and J 0 bases, leaving 4 bases between the germline ends. Germline CDR1 and CDR2: MNHEY and SMNVEV (reference sequence).

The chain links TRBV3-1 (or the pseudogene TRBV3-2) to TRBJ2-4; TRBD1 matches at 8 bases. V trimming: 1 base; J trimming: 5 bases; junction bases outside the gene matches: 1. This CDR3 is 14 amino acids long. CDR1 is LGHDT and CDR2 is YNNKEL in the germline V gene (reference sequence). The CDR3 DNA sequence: TGTGCCAGCAGCCAAGCGGGACAGGAAAACATTCAGTACTTC. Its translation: CASSQAGQENIQYF.

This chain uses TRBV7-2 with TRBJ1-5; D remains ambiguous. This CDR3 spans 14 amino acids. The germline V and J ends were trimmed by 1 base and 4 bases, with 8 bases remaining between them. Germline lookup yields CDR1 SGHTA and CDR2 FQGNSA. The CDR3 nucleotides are TGTGCCAGCAGCTTAGTTGCGGGGAATCAGCCCCAGCATTTT. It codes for CASSLVAGNQPQHF.

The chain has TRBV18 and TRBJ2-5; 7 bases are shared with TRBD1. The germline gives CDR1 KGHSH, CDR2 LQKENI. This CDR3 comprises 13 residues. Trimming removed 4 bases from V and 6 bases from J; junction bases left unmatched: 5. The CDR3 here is CASSQGTEQTQYF. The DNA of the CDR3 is TGTGCCAGCTCACAAGGGACAGAACAGACCCAGTACTTC.

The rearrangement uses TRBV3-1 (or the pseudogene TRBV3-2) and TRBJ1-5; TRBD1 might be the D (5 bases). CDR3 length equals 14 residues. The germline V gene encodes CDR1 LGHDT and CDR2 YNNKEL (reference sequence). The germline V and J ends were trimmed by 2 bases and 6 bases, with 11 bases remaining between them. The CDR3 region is CASSQQGSAQPQHF. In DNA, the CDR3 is TGTGCCAGCAGCCAACAGGGCTCGGCTCAGCCCCAGCATTTT.

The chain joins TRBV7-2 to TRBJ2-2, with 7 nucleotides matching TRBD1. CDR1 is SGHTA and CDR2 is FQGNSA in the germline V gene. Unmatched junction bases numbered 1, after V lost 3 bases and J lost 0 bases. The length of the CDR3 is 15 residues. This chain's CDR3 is CASSLGTANTGELFF. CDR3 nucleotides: TGTGCCAGCAGCTTGGGGACAGCGAACACCGGGGAGCTGTTTTTT.

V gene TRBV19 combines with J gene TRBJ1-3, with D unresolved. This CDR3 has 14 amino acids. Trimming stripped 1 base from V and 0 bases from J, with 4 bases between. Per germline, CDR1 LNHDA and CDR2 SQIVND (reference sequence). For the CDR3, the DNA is TGTGCCAGTAGTATAGCCTCCTCTGGAAACACCATATATTTT. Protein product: CASSIASSGNTIYF. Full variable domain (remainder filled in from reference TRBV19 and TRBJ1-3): DGGITQSPKYLFRKEGQNVTLSCEQNLNHDAMYWYRQDPGQGLRLIYYSQIVNDFQKGDIAEGYSVSREKKESFPLTVTSAQKNPTAFYLCASSIASSGNTIYFGEGSWLTVV.

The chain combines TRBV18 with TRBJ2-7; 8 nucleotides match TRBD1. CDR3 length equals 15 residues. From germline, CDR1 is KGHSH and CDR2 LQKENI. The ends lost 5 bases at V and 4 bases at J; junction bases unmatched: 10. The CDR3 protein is CASSSFTGGTYEQYF. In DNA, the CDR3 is TGTGCCAGCTCATCCTTTACAGGGGGGACGTACGAGCAGTACTTC.

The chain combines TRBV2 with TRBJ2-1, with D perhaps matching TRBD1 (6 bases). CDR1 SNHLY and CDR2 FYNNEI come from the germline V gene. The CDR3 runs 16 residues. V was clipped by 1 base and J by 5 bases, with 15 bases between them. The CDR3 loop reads CASSEGRTVIHNEQFF. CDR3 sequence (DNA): TGTGCCAGCAGTGAAGGTAGGACAGTAATTCACAATGAGCAGTTCTTC.

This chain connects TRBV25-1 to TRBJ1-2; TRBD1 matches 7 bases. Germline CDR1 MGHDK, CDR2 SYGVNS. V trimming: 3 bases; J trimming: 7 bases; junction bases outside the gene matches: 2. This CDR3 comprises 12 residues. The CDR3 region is CASSDNRGGYTF. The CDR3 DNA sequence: TGTGCCAGCAGTGACAACAGGGGTGGCTACACCTTC.

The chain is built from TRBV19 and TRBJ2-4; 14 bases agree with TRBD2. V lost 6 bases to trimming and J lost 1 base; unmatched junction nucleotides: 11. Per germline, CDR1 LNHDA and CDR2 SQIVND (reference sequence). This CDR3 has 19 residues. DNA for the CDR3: TGTGCCAGTAGCCCCGGGACTAGCGGGAGCCCCGTGGCCAAAAACATTCAGTACTTC. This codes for CASSPGTSGSPVAKNIQYF.

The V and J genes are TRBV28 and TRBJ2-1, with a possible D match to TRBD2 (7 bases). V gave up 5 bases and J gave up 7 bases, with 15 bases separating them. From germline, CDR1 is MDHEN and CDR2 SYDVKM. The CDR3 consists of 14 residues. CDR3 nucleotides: TGTGCCAGCAGTGTTATAGGGGGGGTAAATGAGCAGTTCTTC. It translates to CASSVIGGVNEQFF.

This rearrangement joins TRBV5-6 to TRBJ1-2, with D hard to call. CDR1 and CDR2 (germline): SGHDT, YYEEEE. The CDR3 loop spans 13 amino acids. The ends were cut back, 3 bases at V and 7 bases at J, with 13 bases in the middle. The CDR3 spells CASSSGYSLGYTF. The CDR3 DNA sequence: TGTGCCAGCAGCTCCGGATACAGCCTTGGCTACACCTTC.

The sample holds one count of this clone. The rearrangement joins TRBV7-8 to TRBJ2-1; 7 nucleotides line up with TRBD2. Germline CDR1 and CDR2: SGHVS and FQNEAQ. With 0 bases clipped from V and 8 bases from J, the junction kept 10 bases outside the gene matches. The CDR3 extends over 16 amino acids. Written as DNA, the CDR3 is TGTGCCAGCAGCTTAGCGGGGAGCGGGGATTTCGATGAGCAGTTCTTC. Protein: CASSLAGSGDFDEQFF.

CDR3 loop: CATSSRTGGLGEQYF. Written as DNA, the CDR3 is TGTGCCACCAGCTCAAGGACAGGGGGCCTGGGCGAGCAGTACTTC. The rearrangement uses TRBV15 and TRBJ2-7; TRBD1 matches at 11 bases. The CDR3 spans 15 residues. From germline, CDR1 is LNHNV and CDR2 YYDKDF (reference sequence). After removal of 5 bases from V and 6 bases from J, the junction contained 9 bases not matched to a gene. Variable domain in full (rest from reference TRBV15 and TRBJ2-7): DAMVIQNPRYQVTQFGKPVTLSCSQTLNHNVMYWYQQKSSQAPKLLFHYYDKDFNNEADTPDNFQSRRPNTSFCFLDIRSPGLGDTAMYLCATSSRTGGLGEQYFGPGTRLTVT.

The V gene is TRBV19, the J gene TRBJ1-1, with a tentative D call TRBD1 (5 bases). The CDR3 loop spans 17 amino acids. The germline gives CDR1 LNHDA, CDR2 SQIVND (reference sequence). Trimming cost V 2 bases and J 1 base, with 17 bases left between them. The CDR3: CASSIRRDRRANTEAFF. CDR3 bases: TGTGCCAGTAGTATACGGCGGGACCGAAGGGCGAACACTGAAGCTTTCTTT.

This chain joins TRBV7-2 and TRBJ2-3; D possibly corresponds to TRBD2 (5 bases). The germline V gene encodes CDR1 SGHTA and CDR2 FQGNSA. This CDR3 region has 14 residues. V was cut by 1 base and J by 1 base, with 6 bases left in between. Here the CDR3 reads CASSLGAGTDTQYF. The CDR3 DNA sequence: TGTGCCAGCAGCTTAGGAGCGGGCACAGATACGCAGTATTTT.

DNA of the CDR3: TGTGCCAGCAGCTTAGAAGGGGGATCCACCGGGGAGCTGTTTTTT. Translated: CASSLEGGSTGELFF. V is TRBV7-3 and J is TRBJ2-2, with D perhaps matching TRBD1 (6 bases). The CDR3 is 15 residues long. Germline V gives CDR1 SGHTA, CDR2 FQGTGA. V lost 2 bases and J 4 bases, leaving 11 bases between the germline ends. The full variable domain, completed using reference TRBV7-3 and TRBJ2-2, is GAGVSQTPSNKVTEKGKYVELRCDPISGHTALYWYRQSLGQGPEFLIYFQGTGAADDSGLPNDRFFAVRPEGSVSTLKIQRTERGDSAVYLCASSLEGGSTGELFFGEGSRLTVL.

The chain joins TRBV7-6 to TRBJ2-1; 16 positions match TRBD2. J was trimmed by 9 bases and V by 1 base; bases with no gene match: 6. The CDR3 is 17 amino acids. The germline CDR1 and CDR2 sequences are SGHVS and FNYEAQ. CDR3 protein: CASSLVGLAGGPGEQFF. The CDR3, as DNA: TGTGCCAGCAGCTTAGTGGGACTAGCGGGAGGGCCGGGTGAGCAGTTCTTC.

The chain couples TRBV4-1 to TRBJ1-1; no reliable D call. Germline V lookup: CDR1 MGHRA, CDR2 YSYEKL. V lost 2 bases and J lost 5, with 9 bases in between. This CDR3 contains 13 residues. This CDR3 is CASSQRGNTEAFF. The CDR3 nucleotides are TGCGCCAGCAGCCAACGGGGAAATACTGAAGCTTTCTTT.

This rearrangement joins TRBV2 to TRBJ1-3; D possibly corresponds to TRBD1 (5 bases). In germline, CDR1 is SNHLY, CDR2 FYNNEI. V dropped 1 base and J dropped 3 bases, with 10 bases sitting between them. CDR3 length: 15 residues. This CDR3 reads CASSEGTLVGNTIYF. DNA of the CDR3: TGTGCCAGCAGTGAAGGGACACTGGTTGGAAACACCATATATTTT. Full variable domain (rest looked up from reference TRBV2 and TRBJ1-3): EPEVTQTPSHQVTQMGQEVILRCVPISNHLYFYWYRQILGQKVEFLVSFYNNEISEKSEIFDDQFSVERPDGSNFTLKIRSTKLEDSAMYFCASSEGTLVGNTIYFGEGSWLTVV.

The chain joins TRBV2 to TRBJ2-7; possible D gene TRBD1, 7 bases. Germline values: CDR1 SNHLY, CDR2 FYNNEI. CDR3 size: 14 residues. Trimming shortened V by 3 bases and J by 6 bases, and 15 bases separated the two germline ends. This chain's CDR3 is CASSDGRGAGEQYF. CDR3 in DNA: TGTGCCAGCAGTGATGGCAGGGGGGCCGGCGAGCAGTACTTC.

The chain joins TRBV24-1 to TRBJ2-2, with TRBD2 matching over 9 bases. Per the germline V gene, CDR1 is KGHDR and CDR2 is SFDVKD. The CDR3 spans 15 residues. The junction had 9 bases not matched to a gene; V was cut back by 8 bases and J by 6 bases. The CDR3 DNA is TGTGCCACCATGGGTAGCGGGAGTTGGGCCGGGGAGCTGTTTTTT. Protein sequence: CATMGSGSWAGELFF.

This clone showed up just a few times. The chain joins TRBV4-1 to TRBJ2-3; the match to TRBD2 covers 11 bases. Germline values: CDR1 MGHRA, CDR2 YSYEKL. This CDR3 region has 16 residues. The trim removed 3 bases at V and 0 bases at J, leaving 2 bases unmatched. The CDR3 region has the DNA TGCGCCAGCAGCCACGCTAGCGGGAGGAGCACAGATACGCAGTATTTT. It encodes CASSHASGRSTDTQYF.

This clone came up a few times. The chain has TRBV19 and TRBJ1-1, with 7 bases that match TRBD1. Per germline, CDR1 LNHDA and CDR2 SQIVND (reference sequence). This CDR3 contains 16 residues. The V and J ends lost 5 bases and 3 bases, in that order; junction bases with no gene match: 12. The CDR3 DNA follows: TGTGCCAGTAGTTCGAACGCCAGGGGGGAGGACACTGAAGCTTTCTTT. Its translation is CASSSNARGEDTEAFF.

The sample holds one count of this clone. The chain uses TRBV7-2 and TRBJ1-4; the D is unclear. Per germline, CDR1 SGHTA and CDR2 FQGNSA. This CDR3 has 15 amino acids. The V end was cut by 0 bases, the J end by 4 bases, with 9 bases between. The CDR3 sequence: CASSLASASNEKLFF. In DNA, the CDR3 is TGTGCCAGCAGCTTAGCGTCGGCTAGTAATGAAAAACTGTTTTTT.

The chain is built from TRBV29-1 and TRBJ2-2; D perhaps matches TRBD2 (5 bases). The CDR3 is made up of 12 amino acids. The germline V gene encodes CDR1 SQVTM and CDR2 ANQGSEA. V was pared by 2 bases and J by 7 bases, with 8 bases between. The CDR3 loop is CSVELEVGELFF. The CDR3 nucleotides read TGCAGCGTTGAACTGGAGGTCGGGGAGCTGTTTTTT.

The CDR3 DNA is TGTGCCAGTTCCGATGCGGGACCCTCCTACGAGCAGTACTTC. Encoded protein: CASSDAGPSYEQYF. The genes are TRBV11-2 and TRBJ2-7; TRBD2 is a possible D gene (6 bases). CDR3 size: 14 residues. CDR1 SGHAT and CDR2 FQNNGV come from the germline V gene. V was shortened by 9 bases and J by 0 bases, with 15 bases between the two germline ends.

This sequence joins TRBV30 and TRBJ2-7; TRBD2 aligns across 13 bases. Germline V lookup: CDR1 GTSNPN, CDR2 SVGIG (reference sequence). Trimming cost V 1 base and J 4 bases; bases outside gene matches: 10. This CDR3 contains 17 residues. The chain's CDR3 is CAWSAPVLAGGPYEQYF. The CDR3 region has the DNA TGTGCCTGGAGTGCTCCGGTACTAGCGGGAGGGCCTTACGAGCAGTACTTC. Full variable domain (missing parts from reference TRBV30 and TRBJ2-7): SQTIHQWPATLVQPVGSPLSLECTVEGTSNPNLYWYRQAAGRGLQLLFYSVGIGQISSEVPQNLSASRPQDRQFILSSKKLLLSDSGFYLCAWSAPVLAGGPYEQYFGPGTRLTVT.

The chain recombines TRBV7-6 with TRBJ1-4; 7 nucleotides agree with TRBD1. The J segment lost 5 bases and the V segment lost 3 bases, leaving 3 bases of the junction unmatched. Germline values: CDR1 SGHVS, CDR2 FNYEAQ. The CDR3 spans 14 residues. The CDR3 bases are TGTGCCAGCAGCTTGGACAGGCGGAATGAAAAACTGTTTTTT. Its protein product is CASSLDRRNEKLFF. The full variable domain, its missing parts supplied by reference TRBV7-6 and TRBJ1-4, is GAGVSQSPRYKVTKRGQDVALRCDPISGHVSLYWYRQALGQGPEFLTYFNYEAQQDKSGLPNDRFSAERPEGSISTLTIQRTEQRDSAMYRCASSLDRRNEKLFFGSGTQLSVL.